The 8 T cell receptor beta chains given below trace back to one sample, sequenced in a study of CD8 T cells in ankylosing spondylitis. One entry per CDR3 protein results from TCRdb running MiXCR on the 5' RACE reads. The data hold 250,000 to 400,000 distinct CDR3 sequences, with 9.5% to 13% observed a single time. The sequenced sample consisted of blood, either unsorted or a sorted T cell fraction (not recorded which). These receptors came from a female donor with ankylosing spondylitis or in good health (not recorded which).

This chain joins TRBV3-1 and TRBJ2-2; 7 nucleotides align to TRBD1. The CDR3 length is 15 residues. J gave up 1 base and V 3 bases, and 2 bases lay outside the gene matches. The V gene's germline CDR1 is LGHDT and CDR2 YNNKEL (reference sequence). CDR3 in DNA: TGTGCCAGCAGCCAGACAGGGTGGAACACCGGGGAGCTGTTTTTT. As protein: CASSQTGWNTGELFF.

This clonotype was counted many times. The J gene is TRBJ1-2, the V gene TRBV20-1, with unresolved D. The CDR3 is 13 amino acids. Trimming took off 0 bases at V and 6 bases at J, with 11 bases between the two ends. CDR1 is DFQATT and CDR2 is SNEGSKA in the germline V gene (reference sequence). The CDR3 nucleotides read TGCAGTGCTAGAGATTTATCAGCAAATGGCTACACCTTC. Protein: CSARDLSANGYTF.

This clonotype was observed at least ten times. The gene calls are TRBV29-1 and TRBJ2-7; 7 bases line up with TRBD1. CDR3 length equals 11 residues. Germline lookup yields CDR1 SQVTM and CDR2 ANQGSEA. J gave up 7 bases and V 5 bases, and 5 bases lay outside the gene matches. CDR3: CSVMTGQEQYF. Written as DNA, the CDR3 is TGCAGCGTTATGACAGGGCAGGAGCAGTACTTC.

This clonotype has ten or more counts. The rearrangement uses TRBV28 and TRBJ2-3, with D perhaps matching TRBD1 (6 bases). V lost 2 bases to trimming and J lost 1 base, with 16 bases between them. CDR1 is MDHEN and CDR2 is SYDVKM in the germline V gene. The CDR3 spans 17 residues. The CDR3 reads CASSLGGRGMGTDTQYF. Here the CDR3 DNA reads TGTGCCAGCAGTTTAGGTGGCAGGGGAATGGGCACAGATACGCAGTATTTT.

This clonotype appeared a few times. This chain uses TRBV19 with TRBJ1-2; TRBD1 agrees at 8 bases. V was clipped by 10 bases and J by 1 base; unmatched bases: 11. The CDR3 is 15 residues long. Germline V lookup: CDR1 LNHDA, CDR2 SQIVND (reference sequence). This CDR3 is CATLPTGAGNYGYTF. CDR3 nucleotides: TGTGCCACTCTGCCGACAGGGGCAGGTAACTATGGCTACACCTTC.

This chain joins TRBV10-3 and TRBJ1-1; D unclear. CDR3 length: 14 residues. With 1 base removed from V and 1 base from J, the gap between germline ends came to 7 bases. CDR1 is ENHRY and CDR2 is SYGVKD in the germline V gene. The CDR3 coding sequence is TGTGCCATCAGTGAGTATGTGAAGAACACTGAAGCTTTCTTT. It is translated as CAISEYVKNTEAFF.

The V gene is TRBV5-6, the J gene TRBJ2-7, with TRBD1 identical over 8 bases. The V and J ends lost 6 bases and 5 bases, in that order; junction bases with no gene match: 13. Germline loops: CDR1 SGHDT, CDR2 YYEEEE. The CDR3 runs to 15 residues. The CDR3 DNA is TGTGCCAGCATCCCCTGGGACAGGTTCTACGACGAGCAGTACTTC. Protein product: CASIPWDRFYDEQYF.

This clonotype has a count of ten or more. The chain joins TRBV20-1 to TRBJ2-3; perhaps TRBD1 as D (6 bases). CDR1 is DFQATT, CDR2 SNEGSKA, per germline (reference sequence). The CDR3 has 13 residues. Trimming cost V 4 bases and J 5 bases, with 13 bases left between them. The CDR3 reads CSATYRDQDTQYF. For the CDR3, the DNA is TGCAGTGCTACTTACAGGGATCAAGATACGCAGTATTTT.